One sample yielded the 23 T cell receptor beta chains listed below, sequenced in a study of blood T cell repertoires in COVID-19 (dated by TCRdb to the early 2020s). Library generation was performed with the immunoSEQ multiplex PCR assay. TCRdb's version of the immuneACCESS table is confined to in-frame rearrangements and falls short of the full clone set. An unresolved V gene accounts for under half of the shortfall where checked; the remainder is of unknown origin. The sample contains around 230,000 clones, approximately 82% of them found a single time. Under 2.5% of the sample comes from the top ten. Sample: peripheral blood. The receptors derive from a man between 35 and 55 years old who had recovered from COVID-19.

This clone showed up many times. This chain connects TRBV2 to TRBJ2-3; D is uncertain. CDR1 SNHLY and CDR2 FYNNEI come from the germline V gene. The ends were cut back, 3 bases at V and 4 bases at J, with 5 bases in the middle. The CDR3 extends over 12 amino acids. CDR3 sequence: CASSDRADTQYF. CDR3 DNA sequence: TGTGCCAGCAGTGACCGAGCAGATACGCAGTATTTT.

The J gene is TRBJ2-3, the V gene TRBV6-6; 15 bases fit TRBD2. The CDR3 runs to 21 residues. V shed 5 bases and J 2 bases; nucleotides not matched to a gene: 17. Germline assignment: CDR1 MNHNY and CDR2 SVGAGI (reference sequence). The DNA of the CDR3 is TGTGCCAGCAGTCGCAGCACCGGGACTAGCGGGGGGTCATATCTCACAGATACGCAGTATTTT. Protein product: CASSRSTGTSGGSYLTDTQYF.

The chain recombines TRBV12-5 with TRBJ2-7, with 9 bases matching TRBD1. Germline V gene sequence: CDR1 LGHNT, CDR2 FRNRAP. The J segment lost 7 bases and the V segment lost 5 bases, leaving 9 bases of the junction unmatched. The CDR3 totals 14 residues. CDR3 region: CASGAGTGSWEQYF. DNA for the CDR3: TGTGCTAGTGGTGCCGGGACAGGGTCTTGGGAGCAGTACTTC.

The chain joins TRBV3-1 (or the pseudogene TRBV3-2) to TRBJ2-7; TRBD2 aligns across 8 bases. CDR1 LGHDT and CDR2 YNNKEL come from the germline V gene (reference sequence). V trimming: 3 bases; J trimming: 3 bases; junction bases outside the gene matches: 4. This CDR3 has 14 amino acids. The DNA of the CDR3 is TGTGCCAGCAGCCATTTTGCGGGGGGCTACGAGCAGTACTTC. It codes for CASSHFAGGYEQYF.

V is TRBV6-5 and J is TRBJ2-1; 9 bases are a match to TRBD2. Trimming at V came to 0 bases and at J to 6 bases, leaving 6 bases not matched to a gene. Germline-derived CDR1 and CDR2 are MNHEY and SVGAGI. This CDR3 contains 16 residues. CDR3 bases: TGTGCCAGCAGTTACTCAGGCGGGAGGGCCCCCAATGAGCAGTTCTTC. It yields the protein CASSYSGGRAPNEQFF.

The rearrangement links TRBV30 to TRBJ1-2, with D unresolved. The CDR3 consists of 14 residues. The germline V gene encodes CDR1 GTSNPN and CDR2 SVGIG (reference sequence). The V end was cut by 0 bases, the J end by 4 bases, with 12 bases between. The CDR3 loop reads CAWSVGGSSYGYTF. The CDR3 nucleotides read TGTGCCTGGAGTGTGGGAGGTTCCAGCTATGGCTACACCTTC.

This chain uses TRBV19 with TRBJ2-5; a weak D match, TRBD1 (6 bases). The CDR3 has 14 amino acids. The V and J ends lost 1 base and 5 bases respectively, with 11 bases between them. Germline CDR1 is LNHDA and CDR2 is SQIVND (reference sequence). DNA for the CDR3: TGTGCCAGTAGTATAGGACAGGATTTGGAGACCCAGTACTTC. Its translation is CASSIGQDLETQYF. Drawing the rest from reference TRBV19 and TRBJ2-5, the complete variable domain is DGGITQSPKYLFRKEGQNVTLSCEQNLNHDAMYWYRQDPGQGLRLIYYSQIVNDFQKGDIAEGYSVSREKKESFPLTVTSAQKNPTAFYLCASSIGQDLETQYFGPGTRLLVL.

As concerns this clone: The sample holds other DNA sequences that translate to the same CDR3. The chain links TRBV5-1 to TRBJ2-1; maybe TRBD1 (5 bases). V was shortened by 1 base and J by 0 bases, with 8 bases between the two germline ends. The CDR3 is 15 amino acids. Germline values: CDR1 SGHRS, CDR2 YFSETQ. The CDR3 loop reads CASSLQGTSYNEQFF. Written as DNA, the CDR3 is TGCGCCAGCAGCTTGCAGGGCACCTCCTACAATGAGCAGTTCTTC.

The gene calls are TRBV5-6 and TRBJ1-3; D is unclear. The CDR3 covers 15 residues. Germline V gives CDR1 SGHDT, CDR2 YYEEEE. Between the trimmed V and J ends, which lost 1 base and 2 bases, there was a span of 10 bases. The CDR3 DNA follows: TGTGCCAGCAGCTTGCCTGAGGTTGCTGGAAACACCATATATTTT. It specifies CASSLPEVAGNTIYF.

The chain couples TRBV4-3 to TRBJ1-2; 7 nucleotides agree with TRBD1. After removal of 2 bases from V and 3 bases from J, the junction contained 9 bases not matched to a gene. The germline CDR1 and CDR2 sequences are LGHNA and YSLEER. The CDR3 runs 16 residues. CDR3 sequence (DNA): TGCGCCAGCAGCCAAAGTTCCGGACAGGCGCACTATGGCTACACCTTC. It codes for CASSQSSGQAHYGYTF.

The V and J genes are TRBV19 and TRBJ1-2; possibly TRBD1 for D (5 bases). CDR1 LNHDA and CDR2 SQIVND come from the germline V gene (reference sequence). The CDR3 sequence is 16 residues long. V was cut by 5 bases and J by 2 bases, with 18 bases left in between. This chain's CDR3 is CASSSNGIRGNYGYTF. Written as DNA, the CDR3 is TGTGCCAGTAGTTCGAACGGGATCCGGGGGAACTATGGCTACACCTTC.

This clone was counted once. The rearrangement joins TRBV29-1 to TRBJ2-7; TRBD1 matches at 7 bases. After removal of 7 bases from V and 3 bases from J, the junction contained 6 bases not matched to a gene. The CDR3 consists of 12 residues. Germline V CDR1 and CDR2: SQVTM, ANQGSEA. The CDR3 DNA is TGCAGCGCCACCGGGACAGACTACGAGCAGTACTTC. Its protein product is CSATGTDYEQYF.

The rearrangement joins TRBV19 to TRBJ1-6, with D unclear. The CDR3 has 13 amino acids. The V end was cut by 5 bases, the J end by 6 bases, with 8 bases between. Germline V gives CDR1 LNHDA, CDR2 SQIVND (reference sequence). This CDR3 is CASSLQSNSPLHF. The CDR3 DNA reads as TGTGCCAGTAGTCTACAGAGTAATTCACCCCTCCACTTT.

V usage is TRBV2 and J usage is TRBJ1-4; TRBD1 is a possible D gene (6 bases). V lost 7 bases and J lost 10, with 19 bases in between. Germline loops: CDR1 SNHLY, CDR2 FYNNEI. The CDR3 sequence is 14 residues long. The DNA for the CDR3 is TGTGCCAGCACCGAGGGGACAAGCGGGGGAAAACTGTTTTTT. This encodes CASTEGTSGGKLFF.

This chain joins TRBV5-8 and TRBJ2-2; 8 nucleotides agree with TRBD1. V was pared by 3 bases and J by 0 bases, with 7 bases of the junction left unmatched. Germline V lookup: CDR1 SGHTS, CDR2 YDEGEE. The CDR3 spans 17 residues. This chain's CDR3 is CASSSLQGVSNTGELFF. For the CDR3, the DNA is TGTGCCAGCAGCTCGTTACAGGGGGTATCGAACACCGGGGAGCTGTTTTTT.

This clone was recorded only once. V and J are TRBV2 and TRBJ1-2; D possibly corresponds to TRBD1 (5 bases). V dropped 6 bases and J dropped 6 bases, with 14 bases sitting between them. CDR3 size: 13 residues. Germline V gives CDR1 SNHLY, CDR2 FYNNEI. The CDR3 nucleotides read TGTGCCAGCAGGCTGATCGGGGGGGATGGCTACACCTTC. It translates to CASRLIGGDGYTF.

The chain joins TRBV5-4 to TRBJ1-3; weak D call: TRBD1 (5 bases). Germline V gene sequence: CDR1 SGHNT, CDR2 YYREEE (reference sequence). The CDR3 extends over 17 amino acids. The V end lost 4 bases, the J end lost 0 bases, and 17 bases lay between the germline ends. The CDR3 protein is CASSVGTRRDSGNTIYF. CDR3 DNA sequence: TGTGCCAGCAGCGTCGGGACTCGGAGGGACTCTGGAAACACCATATATTTT.

The rearrangement links TRBV5-1 to TRBJ2-3, with 8 bases lining up with TRBD2. With 0 bases clipped from V and 6 bases from J, the junction kept 3 bases outside the gene matches. This CDR3 comprises 14 residues. Looked up from germline, CDR1 is SGHRS and CDR2 is YFSETQ. The CDR3 is CASSLGLAKDTQYF. The DNA for the CDR3 is TGCGCCAGCAGCTTGGGACTAGCGAAGGATACGCAGTATTTT.

The chain couples TRBV9 to TRBJ2-1; 8 nucleotides line up with TRBD2. This CDR3 region has 14 residues. Germline V gene sequence: CDR1 SGDLS, CDR2 YYNGEE. V lost 0 bases, J lost 7 bases, and 3 bases stayed unmatched. In DNA form, the CDR3 reads TGTGCCAGCAGCGTAGATCGGGGGGGGAATGAGCAGTTCTTC. Protein: CASSVDRGGNEQFF.

The table lists this clone with a few counts. The rearrangement joins TRBV7-6 to TRBJ2-5; the match to TRBD2 covers 8 bases. After removal of 6 bases from V and 2 bases from J, the junction contained 11 bases not matched to a gene. Germline values: CDR1 SGHVS, CDR2 FNYEAQ. The CDR3 is 16 amino acids. CDR3 sequence: CASSPQKREFQETQYF. CDR3 in DNA: TGTGCCAGCAGTCCCCAAAAGCGGGAGTTTCAAGAGACCCAGTACTTC.

The rearrangement links TRBV7-9 to TRBJ2-7, with D perhaps matching TRBD1 or TRBD2 (5 bases each). V was cut by 7 bases and J by 2 bases, with 12 bases left in between. Looked up from germline, CDR1 is SEHNR and CDR2 is FQNEAQ (reference sequence). The CDR3 is 13 amino acids. DNA of the CDR3: TGTGCCAGCACCGGGGCGCGGACCTACGAGCAGTACTTC. Protein: CASTGARTYEQYF.

The V gene is TRBV12-3 or TRBV12-4, the J gene TRBJ1-2; TRBD1 is a possible D gene (5 bases). Trimming stripped 6 bases from V and 3 bases from J, with 11 bases between. The CDR3 contains 13 residues. The CDR3, as DNA: TGTGCCAGCAGCCGGAGGGGAGACTATGGCTACACCTTC. As protein: CASSRRGDYGYTF.

The V gene is TRBV3-1 (or the pseudogene TRBV3-2), the J gene TRBJ2-6; tentative D call: TRBD2 (5 bases). The V gene's germline CDR1 is LGHDT and CDR2 YNNKEL (reference sequence). The V and J ends lost 4 bases and 0 bases respectively, with 10 bases between them. The CDR3 sequence is 16 residues long. DNA for the CDR3: TGTGCCAGCAGCCCCTCGGGGTACTCTGGGGCCAACGTCCTGACTTTC. It is translated as CASSPSGYSGANVLTF.